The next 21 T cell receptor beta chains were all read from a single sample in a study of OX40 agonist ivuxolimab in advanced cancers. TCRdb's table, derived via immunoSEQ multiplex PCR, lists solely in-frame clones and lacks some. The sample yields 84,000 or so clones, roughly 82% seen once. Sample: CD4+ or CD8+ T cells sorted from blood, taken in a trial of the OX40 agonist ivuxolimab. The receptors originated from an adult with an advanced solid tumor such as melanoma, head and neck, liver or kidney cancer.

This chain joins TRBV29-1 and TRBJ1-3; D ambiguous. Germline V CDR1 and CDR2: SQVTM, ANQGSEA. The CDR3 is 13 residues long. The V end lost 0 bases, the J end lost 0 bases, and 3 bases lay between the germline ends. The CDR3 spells CSVEETSGNTIYF. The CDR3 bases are TGCAGCGTTGAAGAAACCTCTGGAAACACCATATATTTT.

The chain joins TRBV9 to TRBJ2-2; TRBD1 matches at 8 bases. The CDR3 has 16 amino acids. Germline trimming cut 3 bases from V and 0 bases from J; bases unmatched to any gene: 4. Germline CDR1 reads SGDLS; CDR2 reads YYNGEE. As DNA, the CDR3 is TGTGCCAGCAGCGAGGGGACAGGTGCGAACACCGGGGAGCTGTTTTTT. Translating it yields CASSEGTGANTGELFF.

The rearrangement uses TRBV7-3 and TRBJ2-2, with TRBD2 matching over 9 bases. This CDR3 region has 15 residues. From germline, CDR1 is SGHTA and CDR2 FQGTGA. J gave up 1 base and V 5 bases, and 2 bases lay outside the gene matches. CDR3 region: CASSRSGGNTGELFF. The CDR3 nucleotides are TGTGCCAGCAGCCGTAGCGGGGGGAACACCGGGGAGCTGTTTTTT.

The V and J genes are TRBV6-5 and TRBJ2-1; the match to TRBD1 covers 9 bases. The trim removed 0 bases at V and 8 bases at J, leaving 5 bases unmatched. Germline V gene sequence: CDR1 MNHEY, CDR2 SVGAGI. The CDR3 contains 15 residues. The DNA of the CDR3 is TGTGCCAGCAGTTACTCAACAGGGGGCTCGGATGAGCAGTTCTTC. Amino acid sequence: CASSYSTGGSDEQFF.

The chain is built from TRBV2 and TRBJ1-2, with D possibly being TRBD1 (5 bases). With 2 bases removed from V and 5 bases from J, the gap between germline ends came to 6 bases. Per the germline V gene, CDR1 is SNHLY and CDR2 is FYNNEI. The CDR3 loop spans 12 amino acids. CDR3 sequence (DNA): TGTGCCAGCAGTGAAAAGGGGTATGGCTACACCTTC. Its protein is CASSEKGYGYTF.

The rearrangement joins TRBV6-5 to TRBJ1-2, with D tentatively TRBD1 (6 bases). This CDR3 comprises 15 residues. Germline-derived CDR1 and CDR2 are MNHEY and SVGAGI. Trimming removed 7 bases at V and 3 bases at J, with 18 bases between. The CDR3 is CASTHGAGADYGYTF. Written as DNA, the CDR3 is TGTGCCAGCACTCACGGGGCAGGGGCAGACTATGGCTACACCTTC.

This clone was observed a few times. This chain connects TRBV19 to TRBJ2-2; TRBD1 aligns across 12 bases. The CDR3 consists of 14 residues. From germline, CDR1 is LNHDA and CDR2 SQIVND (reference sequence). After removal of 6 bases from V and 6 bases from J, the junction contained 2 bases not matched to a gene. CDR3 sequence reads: CASSGTGGPGELFF. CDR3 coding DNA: TGTGCCAGTAGCGGGACAGGGGGCCCCGGGGAGCTGTTTTTT.

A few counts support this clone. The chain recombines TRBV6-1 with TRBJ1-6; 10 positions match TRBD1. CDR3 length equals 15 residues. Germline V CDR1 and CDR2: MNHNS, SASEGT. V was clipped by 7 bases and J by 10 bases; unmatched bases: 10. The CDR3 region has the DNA TGTGCCAGCACTGACGGACAGGGGGTTGGCTCACCCCTCCACTTT. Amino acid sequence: CASTDGQGVGSPLHF.

The CDR3 loop reads CASSQGRAGANVLTF. For the CDR3, the DNA is TGCGCCAGCAGCCAAGGGAGGGCTGGGGCCAACGTCCTGACTTTC. The chain carries TRBV4-3 and TRBJ2-6, with D maybe TRBD2 (6 bases). This CDR3 is 15 amino acids long. Trimming removed 1 base at V and 2 bases at J, with 6 bases between. Germline assignment: CDR1 LGHNA and CDR2 YSLEER.

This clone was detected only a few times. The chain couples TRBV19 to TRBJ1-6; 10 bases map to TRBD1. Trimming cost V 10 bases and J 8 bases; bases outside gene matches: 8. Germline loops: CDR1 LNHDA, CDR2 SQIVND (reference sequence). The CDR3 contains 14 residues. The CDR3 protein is CATSTGTGDSPLHF. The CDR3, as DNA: TGTGCCACCTCTACCGGGACAGGGGATTCACCCCTCCACTTT.

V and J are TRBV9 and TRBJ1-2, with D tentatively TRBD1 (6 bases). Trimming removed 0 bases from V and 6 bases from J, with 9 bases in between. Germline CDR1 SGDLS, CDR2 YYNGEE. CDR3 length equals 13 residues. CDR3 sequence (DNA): TGTGCCAGCAGCGTAGGATCAGGGGATGGCTACACCTTC. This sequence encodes CASSVGSGDGYTF.

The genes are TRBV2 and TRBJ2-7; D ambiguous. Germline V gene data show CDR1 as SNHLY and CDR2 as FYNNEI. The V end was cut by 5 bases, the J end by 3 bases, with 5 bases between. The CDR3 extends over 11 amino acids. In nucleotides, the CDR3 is TGTGCCAGCAGTACTATCTACGAGCAGTACTTC. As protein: CASSTIYEQYF.

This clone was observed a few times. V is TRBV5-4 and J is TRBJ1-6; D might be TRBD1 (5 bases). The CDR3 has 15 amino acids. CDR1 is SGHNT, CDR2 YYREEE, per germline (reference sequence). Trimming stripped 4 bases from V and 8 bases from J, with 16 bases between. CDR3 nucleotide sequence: TGTGCCAGCAGCGGGGACCAGGGAGGATATTCACCCCTCCACTTT. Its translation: CASSGDQGGYSPLHF. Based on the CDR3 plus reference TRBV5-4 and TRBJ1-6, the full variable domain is ETGVTQSPTHLIKTRGQQVTLRCSSQSGHNTVSWYQQALGQGPQFIFQYYREEENGRGNFPPRFSGLQFPNYSSELNVNALELDDSALYLCASSGDQGGYSPLHFGNGTRLTVT.

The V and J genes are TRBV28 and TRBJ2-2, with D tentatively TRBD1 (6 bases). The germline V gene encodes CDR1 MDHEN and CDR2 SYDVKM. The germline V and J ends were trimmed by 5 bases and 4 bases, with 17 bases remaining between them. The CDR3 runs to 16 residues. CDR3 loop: CASSPGIGGITGELFF. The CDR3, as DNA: TGTGCCAGCAGTCCAGGGATAGGGGGAATCACCGGGGAGCTGTTTTTT.

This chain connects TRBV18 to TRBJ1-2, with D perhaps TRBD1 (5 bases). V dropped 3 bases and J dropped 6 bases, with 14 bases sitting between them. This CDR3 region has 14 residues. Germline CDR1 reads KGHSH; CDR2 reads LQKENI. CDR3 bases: TGTGCCAGCTCACCGTTGGGACCCGGGGATGGCTACACCTTC. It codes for CASSPLGPGDGYTF. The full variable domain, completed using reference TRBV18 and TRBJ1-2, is NAGVMQNPRHLVRRRGQEARLRCSPMKGHSHVYWYRQLPEEGLKFMVYLQKENIIDESGMPKERFSAEFPKEGPSILRIQQVVRGDSAAYFCASSPLGPGDGYTFGSGTRLTVV.

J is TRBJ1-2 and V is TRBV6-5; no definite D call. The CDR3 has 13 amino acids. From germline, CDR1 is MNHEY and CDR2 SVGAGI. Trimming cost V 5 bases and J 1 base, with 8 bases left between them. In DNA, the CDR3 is TGTGCCAGCAGTGTAGCGGATAACTATGGCTACACCTTC. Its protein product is CASSVADNYGYTF.

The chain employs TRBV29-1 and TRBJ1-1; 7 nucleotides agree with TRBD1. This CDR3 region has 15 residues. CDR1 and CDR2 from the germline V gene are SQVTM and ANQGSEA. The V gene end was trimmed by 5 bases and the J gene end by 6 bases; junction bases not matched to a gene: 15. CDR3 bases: TGCAGCGTTTCCCAGGGGGAAATAAAGAGAGCTGAAGCTTTCTTT. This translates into CSVSQGEIKRAEAFF.

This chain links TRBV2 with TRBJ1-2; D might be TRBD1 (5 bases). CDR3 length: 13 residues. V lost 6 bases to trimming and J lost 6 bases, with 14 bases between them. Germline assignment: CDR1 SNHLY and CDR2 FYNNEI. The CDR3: CASRWRGGDGYTF. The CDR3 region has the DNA TGTGCCAGCAGGTGGCGCGGAGGGGATGGCTACACCTTC.

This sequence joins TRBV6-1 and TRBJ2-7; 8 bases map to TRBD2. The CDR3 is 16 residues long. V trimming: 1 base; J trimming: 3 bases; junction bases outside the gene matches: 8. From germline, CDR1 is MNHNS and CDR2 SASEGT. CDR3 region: CASSEEGTRIGYEQYF. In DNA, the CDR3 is TGTGCCAGCAGTGAAGAAGGGACTAGAATCGGCTACGAGCAGTACTTC.

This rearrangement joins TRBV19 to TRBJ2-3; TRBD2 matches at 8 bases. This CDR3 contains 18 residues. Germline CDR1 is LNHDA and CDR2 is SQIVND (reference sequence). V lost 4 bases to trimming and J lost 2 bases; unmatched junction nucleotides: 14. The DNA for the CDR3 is TGTGCCAGTAGTAACCCTGTCTCCGGCGGGGGGACCACAGATACGCAGTATTTT. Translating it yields CASSNPVSGGGTTDTQYF.

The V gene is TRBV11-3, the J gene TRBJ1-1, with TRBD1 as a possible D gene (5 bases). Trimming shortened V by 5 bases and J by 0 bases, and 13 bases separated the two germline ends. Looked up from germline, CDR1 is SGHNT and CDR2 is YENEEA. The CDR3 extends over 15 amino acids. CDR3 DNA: TGTGCCAGCAGCCCACCCGGGGGGTTGAACACTGAAGCTTTCTTT. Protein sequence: CASSPPGGLNTEAFF. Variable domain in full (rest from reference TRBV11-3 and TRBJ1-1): EAGVVQSPRYKIIEKKQPVAFWCNPISGHNTLYWYLQNLGQGPELLIRYENEEAVDDSQLPKDRFSAERLKGVDSTLKIQPAELGDSAVYLCASSPPGGLNTEAFFGQGTRLTVV.